What follows are 23 T cell receptor beta chains derived from one specimen sequenced in a study of CD4 T cells in relation to SARS-CoV-2 and coronaviruses. Before the COVID-19 pandemic, during about 2011-2019, CD4+ T cells were taken from unexposed donors. CD4+ T cells were isolated from the cells after about nine days of culture. These TCRs' antigens remain unknown. Assay: immunoSEQ multiplex PCR; the TCRdb copy retains only in-frame clones and omits some. The sample includes some 25,000 clones, more than 60% of them seen just once. Sample: CD4+ T cells from PBMCs, cultured in vitro. The receptors shown here come from a human donor in good health.

The V gene is TRBV19, the J gene TRBJ2-1, with TRBD1 matching over 9 bases. CDR1 LNHDA and CDR2 SQIVND come from the germline V gene (reference sequence). The CDR3 spans 14 residues. The J segment lost 9 bases and the V segment lost 5 bases, leaving 8 bases of the junction unmatched. The CDR3 region has the DNA TGTGCCAGTAGTGTAGCTACAGGGGGCGGTGAGCAGTTCTTC. This encodes CASSVATGGGEQFF.

The rearrangement joins TRBV3-1 (or the pseudogene TRBV3-2) to TRBJ2-3; TRBD1 or TRBD2 may be the D gene (5 bases each). V dropped 1 base and J dropped 2 bases, with 16 bases sitting between them. CDR1 is LGHDT and CDR2 is YNNKEL in the germline V gene (reference sequence). The CDR3 has 17 residues. CDR3 DNA sequence: TGTGCCAGCAGCCAAGCCGGGACCGACCCCCACACAGATACGCAGTATTTT. Translating it yields CASSQAGTDPHTDTQYF.

This clone was seen a few times. The chain joins TRBV6-5 to TRBJ2-7, with 8 positions matching TRBD2. V was clipped by 8 bases and J by 5 bases; unmatched bases: 14. The germline V gene encodes CDR1 MNHEY and CDR2 SVGAGI. This CDR3 has 15 residues. Here the CDR3 DNA reads TGTGCCAGCGGAACAAAGCGGGGGACCCACCACGAGCAGTACTTC. Amino acid sequence: CASGTKRGTHHEQYF.

This clone was observed a handful of times. The rearrangement uses TRBV12-3 or TRBV12-4 and TRBJ2-1, with 8 positions matching TRBD1. Trimming cost V 5 bases and J 8 bases; bases outside gene matches: 5. This CDR3 comprises 13 residues. The CDR3, as DNA: TGTGCCAGCAGTCGCTTACAGGGGGATGAGCAGTTCTTC. It encodes CASSRLQGDEQFF.

The rearrangement uses TRBV6-2 or TRBV6-3 and TRBJ2-7; a possible D gene is TRBD1 (6 bases). CDR1 is MNHEY, CDR2 SVGEGT, per germline. With 6 bases removed from V and 5 bases from J, the gap between germline ends came to 17 bases. The CDR3 has 14 residues. CDR3 nucleotides: TGTGCCAGCAGACCTTTGGGGGCGACCCACGAGCAGTACTTC. Residues: CASRPLGATHEQYF.

The V and J genes are TRBV9 and TRBJ2-3, with D possibly being TRBD1 (5 bases). The CDR3 is 16 residues long. V lost 3 bases and J lost 0, with 14 bases in between. CDR1 and CDR2 (germline): SGDLS, YYNGEE. DNA of the CDR3: TGTGCCAGCAGCGCCCGGACACCTTCTAGCACAGATACGCAGTATTTT. Translation gives CASSARTPSSTDTQYF.

The gene calls are TRBV5-1 and TRBJ2-7; possible D gene TRBD1, 5 bases. The CDR3 spans 14 residues. With 2 bases removed from V and 6 bases from J, the gap between germline ends came to 15 bases. Germline V lookup: CDR1 SGHRS, CDR2 YFSETQ. CDR3 sequence (DNA): TGCGCCAGCAGCTTAACTCAGGGTTGGGGCGAGCAGTACTTC. This encodes CASSLTQGWGEQYF. The whole variable domain, remainder taken from reference TRBV5-1 and TRBJ2-7, is KAGVTQTPRYLIKTRGQQVTLSCSPISGHRSVSWYQQTPGQGLQFLFEYFSETQRNKGNFPGRFSGRQFSNSRSEMNVSTLELGDSALYLCASSLTQGWGEQYFGPGTRLTVT.

The chain carries TRBV19 and TRBJ2-1; 7 bases line up with TRBD2. V lost 11 bases, J lost 0 bases, and 4 bases stayed unmatched. The CDR3 has 13 residues. Germline assignment: CDR1 LNHDA and CDR2 SQIVND (reference sequence). CDR3 residues: CAASGDSYNEQFF. For the CDR3, the DNA is TGTGCCGCGAGCGGGGACTCCTACAATGAGCAGTTCTTC.

The V call is TRBV5-1, the J call TRBJ2-1; 9 nucleotides line up with TRBD2. V gave up 0 bases and J gave up 1 base; unmatched junction bases: 2. The germline V gene has CDR1 SGHRS and CDR2 YFSETQ. The CDR3 runs to 16 residues. The CDR3 sequence is CASSLAAGGSYNEQFF. The CDR3 DNA reads as TGCGCCAGCAGCTTGGCAGCGGGGGGATCCTACAATGAGCAGTTCTTC.

The chain joins TRBV4-1 to TRBJ1-3; 9 bases line up with TRBD1. With 6 bases clipped from V and 0 bases from J, the junction kept 6 bases outside the gene matches. Germline V gene data show CDR1 as MGHRA and CDR2 as YSYEKL. The CDR3 runs 16 residues. CDR3 coding DNA: TGCGCCAGCAGTCATAGACAGGGGGTCTCTGGAAACACCATATATTTT. Its protein is CASSHRQGVSGNTIYF.

The chain carries TRBV3-1 (or the pseudogene TRBV3-2) and TRBJ1-4; tentatively, D is TRBD1 (5 bases). Germline V gives CDR1 LGHDT, CDR2 YNNKEL (reference sequence). The V end lost 4 bases, the J end lost 5 bases, and 14 bases lay between the germline ends. CDR3 length: 15 amino acids. CDR3 coding DNA: TGTGCCAGCAGCCCCTTCGCGGGGGGAAATGAAAAACTGTTTTTT. Translated, it gives CASSPFAGGNEKLFF.

This chain uses TRBV18 with TRBJ1-1, with 9 positions matching TRBD1. Germline CDR1 and CDR2: KGHSH and LQKENI. The CDR3 contains 15 residues. V lost 7 bases, J lost 1 base, and 7 bases stayed unmatched. For the CDR3, the DNA is TGTGCCAGCTGGAACAGGGGGCGCGGGAACACTGAAGCTTTCTTT. Its translation: CASWNRGRGNTEAFF.

The V gene is TRBV5-5, the J gene TRBJ2-7; 8 bases fit TRBD2. Germline assignment: CDR1 SGHKS and CDR2 YYEKEE (reference sequence). This CDR3 comprises 17 residues. V lost 4 bases, J lost 5 bases, and 17 bases stayed unmatched. The CDR3 sequence: CASSRGRGAGSMNEQYF. The CDR3 nucleotides read TGTGCCAGCAGCCGCGGGCGGGGGGCAGGGTCGATGAACGAGCAGTACTTC.

The chain links TRBV14 to TRBJ1-6; TRBD1 aligns across 9 bases. The ends lost 2 bases at V and 9 bases at J; junction bases unmatched: 5. Per the germline V gene, CDR1 is SGHDN and CDR2 is FVKESK. This CDR3 comprises 15 residues. The CDR3 spells CASSQRTGVGSPLHF. The CDR3 DNA is TGTGCCAGCAGCCAAAGGACAGGGGTCGGTTCACCCCTCCACTTT.

This clone was seen a handful of times. The genes are TRBV3-1 (or the pseudogene TRBV3-2) and TRBJ2-7, with 7 bases matching TRBD1. The CDR3 totals 15 residues. The V gene end was trimmed by 3 bases and the J gene end by 2 bases; junction bases not matched to a gene: 7. CDR1 and CDR2 (germline): LGHDT, YNNKEL (reference sequence). CDR3 in DNA: TGTGCCAGCAGCCAGTCGACAGGGCTCCCCTACGAGCAGTACTTC. As protein: CASSQSTGLPYEQYF.

The chain recombines TRBV6-1 with TRBJ1-5; no reliable D call. This CDR3 is built from 17 residues. The V gene's germline CDR1 is MNHNS and CDR2 SASEGT. The ends were cut back, 1 base at V and 5 bases at J, with 18 bases in the middle. The CDR3 nucleotides read TGTGCCAGCAGTGAAGTGGACGGAACTACCTTTTATCAGCCCCAGCATTTT. Its translation: CASSEVDGTTFYQPQHF.

This clone was seen more than once but under ten times. The chain is built from TRBV6-6 and TRBJ1-1; the match to TRBD1 covers 9 bases. This CDR3 is 14 amino acids long. V shed 6 bases, J shed 4 bases, and the junction held 6 bases outside the gene matches. The germline V gene has CDR1 MNHNY and CDR2 SVGAGI (reference sequence). CDR3 protein: CASRPQGAVTEAFF. The CDR3 DNA follows: TGTGCCAGCAGGCCACAGGGGGCTGTCACTGAAGCTTTCTTT.

The chain couples TRBV20-1 to TRBJ2-3; 9 bases are a match to TRBD2. Germline-derived CDR1 and CDR2 are DFQATT and SNEGSKA (reference sequence). The junction had 9 bases not matched to a gene; V was cut back by 3 bases and J by 2 bases. This CDR3 has 16 amino acids. The chain's CDR3 is CSASSERGANTDTQYF. The CDR3 DNA sequence: TGCAGTGCTAGTTCCGAGCGGGGGGCTAACACAGATACGCAGTATTTT.

This clone was recorded a few times. The chain recombines TRBV2 with TRBJ1-2; TRBD1 might be the D (5 bases). V was trimmed by 2 bases and J by 8 bases, leaving 18 bases between them. The CDR3 covers 15 residues. Germline lookup yields CDR1 SNHLY and CDR2 FYNNEI. The CDR3 DNA is TGTGCCAGCAGTGAACGGTGGCAGGGTCTTAGCGGCTACACCTTC. It is translated as CASSERWQGLSGYTF.

The chain joins TRBV5-1 to TRBJ2-1; the match to TRBD2 covers 9 bases. Germline loops: CDR1 SGHRS, CDR2 YFSETQ. V was clipped by 0 bases and J by 7 bases; unmatched bases: 11. The length of the CDR3 is 17 residues. CDR3 in DNA: TGCGCCAGCAGCTTGGGAGTAGCGGGAGCTCTAAGGAATGAGCAGTTCTTC. Translation gives CASSLGVAGALRNEQFF. Looking up the rest from reference TRBV5-1 and TRBJ2-1 gives the full variable domain: KAGVTQTPRYLIKTRGQQVTLSCSPISGHRSVSWYQQTPGQGLQFLFEYFSETQRNKGNFPGRFSGRQFSNSRSEMNVSTLELGDSALYLCASSLGVAGALRNEQFFGPGTRLTVL.

The gene calls are TRBV4-1 and TRBJ1-5, with TRBD1 as a possible D gene (5 bases). Germline V gives CDR1 MGHRA, CDR2 YSYEKL. CDR3 length equals 16 residues. The V and J ends lost 2 bases and 0 bases respectively, with 11 bases between them. The CDR3 DNA sequence: TGCGCCAGCAGCCAATGGGGGGGTTATAGCAATCAGCCCCAGCATTTT. Its translation is CASSQWGGYSNQPQHF.

The rearrangement uses TRBV2 and TRBJ1-2; weak D call: TRBD1 (5 bases). Trimming removed 6 bases from V and 6 bases from J, with 17 bases in between. Germline-derived CDR1 and CDR2 are SNHLY and FYNNEI. This CDR3 spans 14 amino acids. This CDR3 is CASSTVRGADGYTF. The DNA of the CDR3 is TGTGCCAGCAGCACAGTCCGAGGGGCGGATGGCTACACCTTC.

This rearrangement joins TRBV6-2 or TRBV6-3 to TRBJ1-4; perhaps TRBD1 as D (5 bases). CDR1 is MNHEY and CDR2 is SVGEGT in the germline V gene. The V and J ends lost 6 bases and 2 bases respectively, with 13 bases between them. CDR3 length: 15 amino acids. The CDR3 sequence: CASSPIGATNEKLFF. CDR3 sequence (DNA): TGTGCCAGCAGCCCTATCGGGGCCACTAATGAAAAACTGTTTTTT.